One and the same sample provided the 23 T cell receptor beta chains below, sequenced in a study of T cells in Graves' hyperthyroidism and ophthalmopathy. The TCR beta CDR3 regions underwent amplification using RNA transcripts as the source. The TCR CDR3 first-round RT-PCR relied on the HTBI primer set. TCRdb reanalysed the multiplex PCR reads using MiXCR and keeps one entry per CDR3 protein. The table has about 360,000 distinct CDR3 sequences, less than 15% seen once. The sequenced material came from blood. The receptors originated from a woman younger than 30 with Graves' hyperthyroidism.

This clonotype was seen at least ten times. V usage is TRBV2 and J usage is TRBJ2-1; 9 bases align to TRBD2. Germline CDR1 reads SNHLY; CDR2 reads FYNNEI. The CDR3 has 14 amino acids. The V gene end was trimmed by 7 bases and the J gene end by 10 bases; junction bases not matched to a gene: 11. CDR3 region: CASKTSGSIEEQFF. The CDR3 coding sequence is TGTGCCAGCAAAACTAGCGGGTCCATCGAAGAGCAGTTCTTC.

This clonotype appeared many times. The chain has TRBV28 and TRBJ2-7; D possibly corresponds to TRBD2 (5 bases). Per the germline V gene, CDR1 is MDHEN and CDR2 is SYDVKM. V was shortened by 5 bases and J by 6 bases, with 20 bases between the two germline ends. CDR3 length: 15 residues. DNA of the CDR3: TGTGCCAGCAGTCTAAGATTCGGGAACGGAGCCGAGCAGTACTTC. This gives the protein CASSLRFGNGAEQYF.

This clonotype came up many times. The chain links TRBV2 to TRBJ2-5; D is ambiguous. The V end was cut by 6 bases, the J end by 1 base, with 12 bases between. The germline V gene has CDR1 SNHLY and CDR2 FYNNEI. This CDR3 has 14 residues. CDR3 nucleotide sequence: TGTGCCAGCAGCGTCGGGCCGAGCCAAGAGACCCAGTACTTC. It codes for CASSVGPSQETQYF.

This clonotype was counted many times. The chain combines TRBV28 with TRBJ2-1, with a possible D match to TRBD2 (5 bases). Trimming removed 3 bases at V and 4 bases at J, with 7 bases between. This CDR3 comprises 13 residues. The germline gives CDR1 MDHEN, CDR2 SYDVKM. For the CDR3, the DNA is TGTGCCAGCAGTTTCCCGGGGTACAATGAGCAGTTCTTC. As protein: CASSFPGYNEQFF.

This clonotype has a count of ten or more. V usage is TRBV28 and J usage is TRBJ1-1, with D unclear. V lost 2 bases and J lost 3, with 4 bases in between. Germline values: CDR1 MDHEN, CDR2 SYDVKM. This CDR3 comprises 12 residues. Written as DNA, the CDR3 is TGTGCCAGCAGTTTAACGTACACTGAAGCTTTCTTT. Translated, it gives CASSLTYTEAFF.

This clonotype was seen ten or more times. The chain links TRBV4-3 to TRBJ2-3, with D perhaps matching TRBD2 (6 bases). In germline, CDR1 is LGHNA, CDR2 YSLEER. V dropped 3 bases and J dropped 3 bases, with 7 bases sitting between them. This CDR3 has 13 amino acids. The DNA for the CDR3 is TGCGCCAGCAGCCACGGGGGAACAGATACGCAGTATTTT. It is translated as CASSHGGTDTQYF.

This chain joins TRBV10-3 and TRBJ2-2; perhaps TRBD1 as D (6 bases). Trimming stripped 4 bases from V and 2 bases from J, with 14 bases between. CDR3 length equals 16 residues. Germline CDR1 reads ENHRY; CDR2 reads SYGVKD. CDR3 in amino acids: CAISVTGQVNTGELFF. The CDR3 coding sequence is TGTGCCATCAGTGTAACAGGGCAGGTTAACACCGGGGAGCTGTTTTTT.

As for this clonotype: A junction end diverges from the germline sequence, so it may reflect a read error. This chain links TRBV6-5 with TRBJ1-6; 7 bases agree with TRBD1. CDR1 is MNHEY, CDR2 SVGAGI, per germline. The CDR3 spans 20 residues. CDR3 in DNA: TGTGCCAGCAGTTCGGATCCTACTCCGGGACAGCGCTCCTATAATTTACCCCTCCACTTT. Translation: CASSSDPTPGQRSYNLPLHF.

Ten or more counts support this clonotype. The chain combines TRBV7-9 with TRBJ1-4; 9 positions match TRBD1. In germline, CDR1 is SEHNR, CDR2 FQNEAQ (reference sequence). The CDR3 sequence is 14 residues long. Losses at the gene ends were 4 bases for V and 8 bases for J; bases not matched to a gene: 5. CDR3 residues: CASSSGQGQEKLFF. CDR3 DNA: TGTGCCAGCAGCTCAGGACAGGGGCAAGAAAAACTGTTTTTT.

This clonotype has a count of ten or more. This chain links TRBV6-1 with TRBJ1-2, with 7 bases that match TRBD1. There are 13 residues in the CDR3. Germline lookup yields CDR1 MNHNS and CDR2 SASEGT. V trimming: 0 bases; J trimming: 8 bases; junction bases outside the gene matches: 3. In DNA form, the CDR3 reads TGTGCCAGCAGTGAAGCAGGGGGCGGCGGCTACACCTTC. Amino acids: CASSEAGGGGYTF.

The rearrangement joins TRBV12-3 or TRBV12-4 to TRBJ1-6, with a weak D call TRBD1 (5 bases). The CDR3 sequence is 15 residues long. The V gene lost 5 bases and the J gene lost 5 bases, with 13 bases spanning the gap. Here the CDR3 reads CASSSRDGHNSPLHF. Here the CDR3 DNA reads TGTGCCAGCAGTAGCCGGGACGGACATAATTCACCCCTCCACTTT.

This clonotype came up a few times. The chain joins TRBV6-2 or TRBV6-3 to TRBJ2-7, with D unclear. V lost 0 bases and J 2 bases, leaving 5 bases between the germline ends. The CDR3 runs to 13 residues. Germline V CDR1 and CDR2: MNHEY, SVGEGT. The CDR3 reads CASSYSKTYEQYF. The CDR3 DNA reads TGTGCCAGCAGTTACTCCAAGACCTACGAGCAGTACTTC.

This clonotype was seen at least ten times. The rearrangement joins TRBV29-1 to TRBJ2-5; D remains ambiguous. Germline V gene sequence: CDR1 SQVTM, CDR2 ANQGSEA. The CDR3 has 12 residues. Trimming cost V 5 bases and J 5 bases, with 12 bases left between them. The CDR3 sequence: CSVSTKRETQYF. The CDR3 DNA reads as TGCAGCGTTTCAACAAAGAGGGAGACCCAGTACTTC. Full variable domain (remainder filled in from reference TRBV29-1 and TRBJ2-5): SAVISQKPSRDICQRGTSLTIQCQVDSQVTMMFWYRQQPGQSLTLIATANQGSEATYESGFVIDKFPISRPNLTFSTLTVSNMSPEDSSIYLCSVSTKRETQYFGPGTRLLVL.

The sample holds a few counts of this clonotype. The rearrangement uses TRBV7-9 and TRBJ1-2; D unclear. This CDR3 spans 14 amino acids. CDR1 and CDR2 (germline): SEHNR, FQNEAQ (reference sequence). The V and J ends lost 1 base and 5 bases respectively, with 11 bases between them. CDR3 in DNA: TGTGCCAGCAGCTTAGACGACCCCTCATATGGCTACACCTTC. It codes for CASSLDDPSYGYTF.

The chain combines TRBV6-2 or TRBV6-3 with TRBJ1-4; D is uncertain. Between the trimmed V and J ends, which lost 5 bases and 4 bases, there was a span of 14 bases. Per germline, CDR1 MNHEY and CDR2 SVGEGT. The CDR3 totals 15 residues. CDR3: CASSTPAAVNEKLFF. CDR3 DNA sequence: TGTGCCAGCAGTACCCCAGCAGCAGTTAATGAAAAACTGTTTTTT.

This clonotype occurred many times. CDR3 residues: CASSLNTLNPHEQFF. The CDR3 DNA reads as TGCGCCAGCAGCTTGAACACCCTTAACCCCCATGAGCAGTTCTTC. The chain couples TRBV5-1 to TRBJ2-1; D unresolved. The CDR3 extends over 15 amino acids. CDR1 is SGHRS, CDR2 YFSETQ, per germline. Trimming stripped 1 base from V and 8 bases from J, with 16 bases between.

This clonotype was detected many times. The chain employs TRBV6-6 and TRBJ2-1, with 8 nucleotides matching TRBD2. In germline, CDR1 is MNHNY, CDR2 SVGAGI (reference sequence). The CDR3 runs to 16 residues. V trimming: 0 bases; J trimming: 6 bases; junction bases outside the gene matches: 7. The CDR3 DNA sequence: TGTGCCAGCAGTTACTCGGACGGGACTAGTGGCAATGAGCAGTTCTTC. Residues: CASSYSDGTSGNEQFF.

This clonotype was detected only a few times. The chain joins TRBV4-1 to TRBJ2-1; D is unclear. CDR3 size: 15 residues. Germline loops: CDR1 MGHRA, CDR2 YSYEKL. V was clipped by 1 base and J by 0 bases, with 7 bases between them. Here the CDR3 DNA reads TGCGCCAGCAGCCAAGGGAAAAGCTCCTACAATGAGCAGTTCTTC. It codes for CASSQGKSSYNEQFF.

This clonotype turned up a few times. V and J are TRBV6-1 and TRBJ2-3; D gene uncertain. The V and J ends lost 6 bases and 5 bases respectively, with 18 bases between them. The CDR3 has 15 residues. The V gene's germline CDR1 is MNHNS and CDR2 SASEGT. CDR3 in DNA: TGTGCCAGCAGCCAATTCGGAACCGGTGGAGATACGCAGTATTTT. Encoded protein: CASSQFGTGGDTQYF.

The CDR3 loop reads CASSQPGQENTGELFF. As DNA, the CDR3 is TGCGCCAGCAGCCAACCAGGACAGGAGAACACCGGGGAGCTGTTTTTT. The chain has TRBV4-1 and TRBJ2-2, with 7 positions matching TRBD1. V gave up 2 bases and J gave up 1 base; unmatched junction bases: 4. The CDR3 loop spans 16 amino acids. CDR1 is MGHRA, CDR2 YSYEKL, per germline.

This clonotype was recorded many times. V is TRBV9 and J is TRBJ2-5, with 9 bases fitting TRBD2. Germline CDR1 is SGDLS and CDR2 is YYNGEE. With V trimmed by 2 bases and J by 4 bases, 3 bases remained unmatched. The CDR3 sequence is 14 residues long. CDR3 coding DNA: TGTGCCAGCAGCGTGGCTAGCGGGATAGAGACCCAGTACTTC. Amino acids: CASSVASGIETQYF.

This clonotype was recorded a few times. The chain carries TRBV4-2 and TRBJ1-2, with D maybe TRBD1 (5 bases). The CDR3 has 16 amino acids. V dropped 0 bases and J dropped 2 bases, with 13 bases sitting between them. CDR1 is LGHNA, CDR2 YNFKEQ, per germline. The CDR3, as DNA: TGTGCCAGCAGCCAAGAGGGCGGTCAGGGCAACTATGGCTACACCTTC. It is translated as CASSQEGGQGNYGYTF.

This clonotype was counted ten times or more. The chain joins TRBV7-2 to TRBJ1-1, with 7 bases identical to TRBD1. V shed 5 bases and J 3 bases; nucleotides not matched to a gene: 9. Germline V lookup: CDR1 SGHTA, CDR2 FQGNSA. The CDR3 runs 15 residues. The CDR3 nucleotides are TGTGCCAGCAGCCGATGGACAGGAGCGGACACTGAAGCTTTCTTT. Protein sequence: CASSRWTGADTEAFF.